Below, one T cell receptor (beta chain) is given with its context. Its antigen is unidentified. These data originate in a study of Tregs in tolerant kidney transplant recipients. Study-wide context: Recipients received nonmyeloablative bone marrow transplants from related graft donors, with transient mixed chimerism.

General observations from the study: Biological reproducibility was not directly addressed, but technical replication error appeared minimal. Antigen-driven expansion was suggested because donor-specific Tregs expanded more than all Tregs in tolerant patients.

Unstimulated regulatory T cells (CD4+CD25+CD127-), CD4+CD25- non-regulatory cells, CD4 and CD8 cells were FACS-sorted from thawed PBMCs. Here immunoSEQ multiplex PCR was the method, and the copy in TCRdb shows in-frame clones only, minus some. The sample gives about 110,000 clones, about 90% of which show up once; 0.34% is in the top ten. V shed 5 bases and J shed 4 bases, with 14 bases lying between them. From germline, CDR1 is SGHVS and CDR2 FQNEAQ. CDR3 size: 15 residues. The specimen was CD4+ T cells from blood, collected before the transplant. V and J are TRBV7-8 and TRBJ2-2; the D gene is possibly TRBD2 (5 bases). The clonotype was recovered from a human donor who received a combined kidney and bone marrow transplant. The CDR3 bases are TGTGCCAGCAGCGTGGGGAGACTTGGCACCGGGGAGCTGTTTTTT. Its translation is CASSVGRLGTGELFF.